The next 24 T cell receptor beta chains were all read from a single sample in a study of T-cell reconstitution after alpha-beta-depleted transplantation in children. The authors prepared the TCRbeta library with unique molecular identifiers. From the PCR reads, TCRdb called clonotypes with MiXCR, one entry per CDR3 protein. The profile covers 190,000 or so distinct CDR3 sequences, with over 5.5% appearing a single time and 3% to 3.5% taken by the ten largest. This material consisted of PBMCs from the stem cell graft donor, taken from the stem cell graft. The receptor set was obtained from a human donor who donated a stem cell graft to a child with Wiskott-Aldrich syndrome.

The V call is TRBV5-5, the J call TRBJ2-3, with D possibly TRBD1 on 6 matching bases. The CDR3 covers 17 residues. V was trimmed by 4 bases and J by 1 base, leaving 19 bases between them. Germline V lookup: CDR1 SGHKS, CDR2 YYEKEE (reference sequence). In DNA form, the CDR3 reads TGTGCCAGCAGCGCCAACTATCCAGGGGACCGCACAGATACGCAGTATTTT. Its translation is CASSANYPGDRTDTQYF. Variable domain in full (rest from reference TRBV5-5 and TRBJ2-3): DAGVTQSPTHLIKTRGQQVTLRCSPISGHKSVSWYQQVLGQGPQFIFQYYEKEERGRGNFPDRFSARQFPNYSSELNVNALLLGDSALYLCASSANYPGDRTDTQYFGPGTRLTVL.

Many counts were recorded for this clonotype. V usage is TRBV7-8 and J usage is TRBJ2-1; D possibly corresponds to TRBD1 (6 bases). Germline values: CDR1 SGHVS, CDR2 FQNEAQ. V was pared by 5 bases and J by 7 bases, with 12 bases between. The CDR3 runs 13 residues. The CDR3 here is CASSPTGTNEQFF. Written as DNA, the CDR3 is TGTGCCAGCAGCCCTACAGGGACGAATGAGCAGTTCTTC.

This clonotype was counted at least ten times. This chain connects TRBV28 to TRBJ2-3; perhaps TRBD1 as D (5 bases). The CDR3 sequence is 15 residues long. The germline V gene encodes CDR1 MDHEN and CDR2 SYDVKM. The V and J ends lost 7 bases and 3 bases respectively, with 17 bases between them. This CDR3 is CASTTPGKGTDTQYF. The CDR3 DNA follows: TGTGCCAGCACCACGCCAGGGAAGGGTACAGATACGCAGTATTTT.

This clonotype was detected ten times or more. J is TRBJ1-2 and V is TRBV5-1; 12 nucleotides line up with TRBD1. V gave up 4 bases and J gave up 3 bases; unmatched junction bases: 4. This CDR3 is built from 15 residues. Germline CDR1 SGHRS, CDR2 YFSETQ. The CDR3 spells CASSLGTGGDYGYTF. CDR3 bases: TGCGCCAGCAGCCTAGGGACAGGGGGCGACTATGGCTACACCTTC.

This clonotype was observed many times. CDR3 sequence: CASSQDTGELFF. The CDR3 DNA reads as TGTGCCAGCAGTCAGGACACCGGGGAGCTGTTTTTT. This chain uses TRBV7-2 with TRBJ2-2; D unresolved. The CDR3 is made up of 12 amino acids. Germline V gene lookup returns CDR1 SGHTA and CDR2 FQGNSA. The V gene lost 6 bases and the J gene lost 3 bases, with 5 bases spanning the gap.

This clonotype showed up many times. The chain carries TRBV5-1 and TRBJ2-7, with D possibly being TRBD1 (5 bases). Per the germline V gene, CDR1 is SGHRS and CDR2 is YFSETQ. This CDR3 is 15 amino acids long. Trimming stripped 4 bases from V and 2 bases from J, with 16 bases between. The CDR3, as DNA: TGCGCCAGCAGCCTCGCCCGGACAATAACCTACGAGCAGTACTTC. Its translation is CASSLARTITYEQYF.

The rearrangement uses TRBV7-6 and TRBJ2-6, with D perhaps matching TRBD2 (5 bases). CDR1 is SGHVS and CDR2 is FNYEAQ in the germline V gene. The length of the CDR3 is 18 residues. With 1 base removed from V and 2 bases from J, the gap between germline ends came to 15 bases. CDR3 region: CASSLGVRGLTGANVLTF. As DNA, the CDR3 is TGTGCCAGCAGCTTAGGGGTTCGGGGTTTGACTGGGGCCAACGTCCTGACTTTC.

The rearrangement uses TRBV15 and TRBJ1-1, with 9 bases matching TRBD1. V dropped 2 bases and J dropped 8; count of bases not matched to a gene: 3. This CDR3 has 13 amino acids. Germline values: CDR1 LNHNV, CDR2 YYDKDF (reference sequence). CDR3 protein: CATSRLGTGEAFF. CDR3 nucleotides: TGTGCCACCAGCAGACTAGGGACAGGGGAAGCTTTCTTT.

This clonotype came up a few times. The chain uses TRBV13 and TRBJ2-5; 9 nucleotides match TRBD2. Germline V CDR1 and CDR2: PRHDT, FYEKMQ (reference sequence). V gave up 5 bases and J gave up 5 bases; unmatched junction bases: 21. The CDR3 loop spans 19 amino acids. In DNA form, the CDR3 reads TGTGCCAGCAGCGCAGGGGCTATTGGGACCGGGACTAGCTCGGAGACCCAGTACTTC. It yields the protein CASSAGAIGTGTSSETQYF.

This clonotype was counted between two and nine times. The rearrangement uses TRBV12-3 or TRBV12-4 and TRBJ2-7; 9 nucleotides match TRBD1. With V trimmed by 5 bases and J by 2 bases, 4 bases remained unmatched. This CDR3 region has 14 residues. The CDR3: CASSPTGGTYEQYF. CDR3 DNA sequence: TGTGCCAGCAGTCCGACAGGGGGGACCTACGAGCAGTACTTC.

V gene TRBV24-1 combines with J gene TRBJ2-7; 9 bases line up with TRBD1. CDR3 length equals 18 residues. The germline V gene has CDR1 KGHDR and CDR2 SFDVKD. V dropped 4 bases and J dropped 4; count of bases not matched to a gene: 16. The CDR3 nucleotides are TGTGCCACCAGTGACACTAAAAGGGGACAGGGACCAGAATACGAGCAGTACTTC. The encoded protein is CATSDTKRGQGPEYEQYF.

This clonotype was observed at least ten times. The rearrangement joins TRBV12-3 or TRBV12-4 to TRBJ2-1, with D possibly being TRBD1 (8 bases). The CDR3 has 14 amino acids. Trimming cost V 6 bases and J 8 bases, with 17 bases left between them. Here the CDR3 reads CASSLQGGSDEQFF. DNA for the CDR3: TGTGCCAGCAGCCTACAGGGGGGGTCAGATGAGCAGTTCTTC.

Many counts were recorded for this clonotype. The CDR3 DNA is TGTGCCAGCAGACACACAGGAATCGGGGCTGGAAACACCATATATTTT. Amino acids: CASRHTGIGAGNTIYF. The chain uses TRBV11-2 and TRBJ1-3, with D tentatively TRBD1 (5 bases). The V end was cut by 6 bases, the J end by 2 bases, with 17 bases between. The CDR3 spans 16 residues. Germline V gene data show CDR1 as SGHAT and CDR2 as FQNNGV.

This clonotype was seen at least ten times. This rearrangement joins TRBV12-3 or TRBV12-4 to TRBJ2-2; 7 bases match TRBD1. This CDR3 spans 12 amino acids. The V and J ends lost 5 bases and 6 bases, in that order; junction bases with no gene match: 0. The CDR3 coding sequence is TGTGCCAGCAGTACAGGGGCCGGGGAGCTGTTTTTT. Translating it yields CASSTGAGELFF.

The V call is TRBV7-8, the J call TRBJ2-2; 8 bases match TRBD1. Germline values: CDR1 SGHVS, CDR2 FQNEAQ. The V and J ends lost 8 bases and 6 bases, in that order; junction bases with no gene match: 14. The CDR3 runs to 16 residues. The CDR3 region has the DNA TGTGCCAGCGAGGCCTTGAAGACAGGGGAATCCGGGGAGCTGTTTTTT. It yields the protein CASEALKTGESGELFF. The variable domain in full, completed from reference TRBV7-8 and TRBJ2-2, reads GAGVSQSPRYKVAKRGQDVALRCDPISGHVSLFWYQQALGQGPEFLTYFQNEAQLDKSGLPSDRFFAERPEGSVSTLKIQRTQQEDSAVYLCASEALKTGESGELFFGEGSRLTVL.

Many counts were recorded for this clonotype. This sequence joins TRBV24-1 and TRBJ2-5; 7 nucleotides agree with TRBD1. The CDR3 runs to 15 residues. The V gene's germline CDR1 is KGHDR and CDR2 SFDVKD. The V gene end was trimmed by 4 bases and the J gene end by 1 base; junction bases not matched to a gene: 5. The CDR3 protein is CATSDPGTVQETQYF. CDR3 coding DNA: TGTGCCACCAGTGACCCCGGGACAGTCCAAGAGACCCAGTACTTC.

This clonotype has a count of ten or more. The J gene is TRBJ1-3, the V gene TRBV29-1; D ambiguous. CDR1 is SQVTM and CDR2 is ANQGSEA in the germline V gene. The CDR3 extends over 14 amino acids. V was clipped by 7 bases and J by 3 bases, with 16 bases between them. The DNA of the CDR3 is TGCAGCGCCATCAGTGCGGTCGGTGGAAACACCATATATTTT. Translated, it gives CSAISAVGGNTIYF.

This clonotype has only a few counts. CDR3 protein: CASSSNRGHYEQYF. CDR3 DNA: TGTGCCAGCAGTTCCAACAGGGGACATTACGAGCAGTACTTC. The chain carries TRBV6-5 and TRBJ2-7; TRBD1 matches 7 bases. The CDR3 has 14 residues. Per the germline V gene, CDR1 is MNHEY and CDR2 is SVGAGI. V gave up 4 bases and J gave up 4 bases; unmatched junction bases: 7.

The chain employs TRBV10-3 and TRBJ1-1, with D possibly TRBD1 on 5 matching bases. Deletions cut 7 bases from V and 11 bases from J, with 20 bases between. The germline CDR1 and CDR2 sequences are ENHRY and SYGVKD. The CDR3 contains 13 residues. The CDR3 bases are TGTGCCATCACCCTAAGTGGGGGGTCGGAGGCTTTCTTT. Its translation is CAITLSGGSEAFF.

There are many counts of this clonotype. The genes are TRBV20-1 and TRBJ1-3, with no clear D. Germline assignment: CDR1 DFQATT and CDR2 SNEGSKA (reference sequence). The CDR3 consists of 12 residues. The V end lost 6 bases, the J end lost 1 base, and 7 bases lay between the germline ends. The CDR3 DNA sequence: TGCAGTGCCCTAGGTTCTGGAAACACCATATATTTT. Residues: CSALGSGNTIYF.

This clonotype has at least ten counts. The CDR3 protein is CAISESGEGFTEAFF. The DNA of the CDR3 is TGTGCCATCAGTGAGTCGGGGGAGGGGTTCACTGAAGCTTTCTTT. The rearrangement links TRBV10-3 to TRBJ1-1, with D possibly TRBD1 on 5 matching bases. With 0 bases removed from V and 4 bases from J, the gap between germline ends came to 12 bases. Germline values: CDR1 ENHRY, CDR2 SYGVKD. The CDR3 loop spans 15 amino acids.

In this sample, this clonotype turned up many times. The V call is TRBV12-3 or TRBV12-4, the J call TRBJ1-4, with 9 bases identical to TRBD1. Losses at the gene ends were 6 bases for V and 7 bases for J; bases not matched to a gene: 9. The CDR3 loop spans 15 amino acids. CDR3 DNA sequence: TGTGCCAGCAGCCAAACGCAGGACAGGGGTGAAAAACTGTTTTTT. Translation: CASSQTQDRGEKLFF.

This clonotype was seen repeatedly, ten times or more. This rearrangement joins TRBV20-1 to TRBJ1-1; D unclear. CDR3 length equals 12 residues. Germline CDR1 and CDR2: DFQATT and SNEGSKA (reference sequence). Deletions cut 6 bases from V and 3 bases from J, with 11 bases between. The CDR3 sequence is CSAPRRDTEAFF. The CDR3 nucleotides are TGCAGTGCCCCCCGCCGGGACACTGAAGCTTTCTTT.

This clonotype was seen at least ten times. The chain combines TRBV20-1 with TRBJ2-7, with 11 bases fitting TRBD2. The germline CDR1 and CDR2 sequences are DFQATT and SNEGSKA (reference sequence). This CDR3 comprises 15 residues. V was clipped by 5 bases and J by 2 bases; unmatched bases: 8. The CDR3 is CSAGLTSGATYEQYF. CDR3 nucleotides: TGCAGTGCTGGGTTGACTAGCGGGGCAACCTACGAGCAGTACTTC.